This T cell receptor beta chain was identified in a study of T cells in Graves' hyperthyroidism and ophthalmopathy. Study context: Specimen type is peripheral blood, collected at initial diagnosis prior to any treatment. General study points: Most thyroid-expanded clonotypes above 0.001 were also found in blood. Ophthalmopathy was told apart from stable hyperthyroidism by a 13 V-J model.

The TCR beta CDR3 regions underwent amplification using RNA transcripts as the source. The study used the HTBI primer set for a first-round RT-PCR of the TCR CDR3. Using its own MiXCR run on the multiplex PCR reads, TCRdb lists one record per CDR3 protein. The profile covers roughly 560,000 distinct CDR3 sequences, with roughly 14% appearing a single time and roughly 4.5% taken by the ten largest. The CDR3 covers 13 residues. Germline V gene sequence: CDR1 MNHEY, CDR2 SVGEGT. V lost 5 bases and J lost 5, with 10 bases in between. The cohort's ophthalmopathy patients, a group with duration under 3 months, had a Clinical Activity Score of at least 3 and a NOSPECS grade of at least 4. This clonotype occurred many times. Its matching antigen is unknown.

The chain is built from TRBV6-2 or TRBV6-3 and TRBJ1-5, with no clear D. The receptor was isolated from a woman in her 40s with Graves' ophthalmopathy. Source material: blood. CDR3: CASSLHPYQPQHF. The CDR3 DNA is TGTGCCAGCAGTCTACACCCGTATCAGCCCCAGCATTTT.